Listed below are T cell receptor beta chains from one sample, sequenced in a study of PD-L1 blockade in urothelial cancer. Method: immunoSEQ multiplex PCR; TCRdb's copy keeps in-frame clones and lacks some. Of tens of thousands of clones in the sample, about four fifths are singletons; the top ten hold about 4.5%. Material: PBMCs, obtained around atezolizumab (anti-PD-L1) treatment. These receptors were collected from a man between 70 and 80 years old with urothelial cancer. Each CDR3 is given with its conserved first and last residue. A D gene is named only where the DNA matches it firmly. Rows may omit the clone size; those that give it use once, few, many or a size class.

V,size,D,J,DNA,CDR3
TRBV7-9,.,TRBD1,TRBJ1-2,TGTGCCAGCAGCCCCGGACAGGGGGGTGGCTACACCTTC,CASSPGQGGGYTF
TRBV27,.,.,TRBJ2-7,TGTGCCAGCAGTTGGGGTCAGGGGTTCTTCGAGCAGTACTTC,CASSWGQGFFEQYF
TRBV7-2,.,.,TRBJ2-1,TGTGCCAGCAGCCTGAGACTAGACAGTGAGCAGTTCTTC,CASSLRLDSEQFF
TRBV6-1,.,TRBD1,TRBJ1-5,TGTGCCAGCAGTGGGACAGGAGAGGCCAATCAGCCCCAGCATTTT,CASSGTGEANQPQHF
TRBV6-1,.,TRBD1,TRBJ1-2,TGTGCCAGCAAGGCCCTGACAGGGGCAGGAGGCTACACCTTC,CASKALTGAGGYTF
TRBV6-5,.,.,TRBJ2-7,TGTGCCAGCAGTTACCGCTACGAGCAGTACTTC,CASSYRYEQYF
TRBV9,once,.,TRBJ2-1,TGTGCCAGCAGCGTAGGACACCAATACAATGAGCAGTTCTTC,CASSVGHQYNEQFF
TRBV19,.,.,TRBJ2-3,TGTGCCAGTAGTATGACGTATGAGGTTGGCACAGATACGCAGTATTTT,CASSMTYEVGTDTQYF
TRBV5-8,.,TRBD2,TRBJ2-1,TGTGCCAGCAGCCAAACCCGCGGGAGTCTGAATGAGCAGTTCTTC,CASSQTRGSLNEQFF
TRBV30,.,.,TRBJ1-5,TGTGCCTGGAGTGTAAGGGGGAATCAGCCCCAGCATTTT,CAWSVRGNQPQHF
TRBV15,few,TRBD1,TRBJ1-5,TGTGCCACCAGCAGAGCCCACAGGGGTGGTCAGCCCCAGCATTTT,CATSRAHRGGQPQHF
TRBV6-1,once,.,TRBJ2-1,TGTGCCAGCAGTGAAGATCGTCGGGATAGGCAGTTCTTC,CASSEDRRDRQFF
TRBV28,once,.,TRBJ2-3,TGTGCCAGCAGTTTGGAGGGGGCCACAGATACGCAGTATTTT,CASSLEGATDTQYF
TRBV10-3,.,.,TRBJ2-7,TGTGCCATCAGGGACACCGAAACCTACGAGCAGTACTTC,CAIRDTETYEQYF
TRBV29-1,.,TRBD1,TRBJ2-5,TGCAGCGCCCCGACAGGGCTAGAGACCCAGTACTTC,CSAPTGLETQYF
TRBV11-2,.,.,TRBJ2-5,TGTGCCAGCAGCTTAGAGCGGACAGCAGAGACCCAGTACTTC,CASSLERTAETQYF
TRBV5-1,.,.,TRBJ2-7,TGCGCCAGCAGCGCGAGCGGAGATGGCAACGAGCAGTACTTC,CASSASGDGNEQYF